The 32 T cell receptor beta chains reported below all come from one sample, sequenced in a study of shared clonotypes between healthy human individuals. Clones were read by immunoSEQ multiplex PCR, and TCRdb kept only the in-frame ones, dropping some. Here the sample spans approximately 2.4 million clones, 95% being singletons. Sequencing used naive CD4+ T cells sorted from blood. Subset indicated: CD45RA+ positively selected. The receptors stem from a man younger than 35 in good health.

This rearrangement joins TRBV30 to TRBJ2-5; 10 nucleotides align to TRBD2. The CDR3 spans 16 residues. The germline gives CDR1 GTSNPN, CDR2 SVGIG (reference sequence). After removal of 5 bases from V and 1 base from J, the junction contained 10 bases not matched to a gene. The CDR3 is CAWAQGIAGGQETQYF. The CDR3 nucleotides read TGTGCCTGGGCCCAAGGGATAGCGGGGGGCCAAGAGACCCAGTACTTC.

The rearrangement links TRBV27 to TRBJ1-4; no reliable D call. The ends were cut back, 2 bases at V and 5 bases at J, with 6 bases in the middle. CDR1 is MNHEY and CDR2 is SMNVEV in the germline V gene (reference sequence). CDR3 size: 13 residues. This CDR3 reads CASSLPGNEKLFF. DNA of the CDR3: TGTGCCAGCAGTTTACCCGGGAATGAAAAACTGTTTTTT.

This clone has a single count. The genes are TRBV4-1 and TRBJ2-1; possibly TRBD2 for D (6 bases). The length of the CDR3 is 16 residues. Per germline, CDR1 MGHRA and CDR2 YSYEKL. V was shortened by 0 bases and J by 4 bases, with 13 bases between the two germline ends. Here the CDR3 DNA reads TGCGCCAGCAGCCAAGATACCAGCGGGTCTTACAATGAGCAGTTCTTC. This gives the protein CASSQDTSGSYNEQFF.

The CDR3 sequence: CASSLAMAYEQYF. DNA for the CDR3: TGCGCCAGCAGCTTGGCCATGGCCTACGAGCAGTACTTC. The rearrangement joins TRBV5-1 to TRBJ2-7; D is unclear. CDR1 and CDR2 (germline): SGHRS, YFSETQ. The length of the CDR3 is 13 residues. V was clipped by 0 bases and J by 2 bases, with 6 bases between them.

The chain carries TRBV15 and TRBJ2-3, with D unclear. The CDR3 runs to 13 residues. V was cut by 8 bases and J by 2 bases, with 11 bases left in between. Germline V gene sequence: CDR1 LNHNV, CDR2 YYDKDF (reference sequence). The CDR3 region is CATLSPNTDTQYF. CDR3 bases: TGTGCCACCCTCAGCCCCAACACAGATACGCAGTATTTT.

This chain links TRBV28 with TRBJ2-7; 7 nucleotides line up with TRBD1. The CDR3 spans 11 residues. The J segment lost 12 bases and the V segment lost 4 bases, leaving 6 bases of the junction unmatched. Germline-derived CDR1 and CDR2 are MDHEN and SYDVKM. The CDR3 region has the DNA TGTGCCAGCAGTTACCGGGACAGATCGTACTTC. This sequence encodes CASSYRDRSYF.

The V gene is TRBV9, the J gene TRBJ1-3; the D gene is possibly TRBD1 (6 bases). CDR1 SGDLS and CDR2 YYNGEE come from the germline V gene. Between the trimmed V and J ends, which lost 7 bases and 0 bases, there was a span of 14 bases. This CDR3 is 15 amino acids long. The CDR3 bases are TGTGCCAGCGACTTGGCAGGGGACTCTGGAAACACCATATATTTT. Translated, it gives CASDLAGDSGNTIYF.

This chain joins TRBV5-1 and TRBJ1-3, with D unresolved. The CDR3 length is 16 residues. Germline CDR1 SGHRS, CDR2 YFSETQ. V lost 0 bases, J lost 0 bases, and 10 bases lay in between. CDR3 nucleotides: TGCGCCAGCAGCTTGGCCGCCGGTAACTCTGGAAACACCATATATTTT. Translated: CASSLAAGNSGNTIYF.

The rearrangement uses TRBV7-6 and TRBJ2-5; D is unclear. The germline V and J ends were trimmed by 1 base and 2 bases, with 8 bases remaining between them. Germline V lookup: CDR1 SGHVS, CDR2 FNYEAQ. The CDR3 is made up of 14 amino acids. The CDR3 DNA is TGTGCCAGCAGCTTAGGCCGATATCAAGAGACCCAGTACTTC. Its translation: CASSLGRYQETQYF. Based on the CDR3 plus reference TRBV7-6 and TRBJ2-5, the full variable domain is GAGVSQSPRYKVTKRGQDVALRCDPISGHVSLYWYRQALGQGPEFLTYFNYEAQQDKSGLPNDRFSAERPEGSISTLTIQRTEQRDSAMYRCASSLGRYQETQYFGPGTRLLVL.

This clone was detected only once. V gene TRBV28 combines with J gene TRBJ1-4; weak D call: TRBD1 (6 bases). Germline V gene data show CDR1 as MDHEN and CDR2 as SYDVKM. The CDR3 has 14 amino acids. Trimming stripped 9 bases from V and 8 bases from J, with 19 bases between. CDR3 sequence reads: CASTQGSRDEKLFF. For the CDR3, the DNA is TGTGCCAGTACACAGGGCTCCAGGGACGAAAAACTGTTTTTT.

The CDR3 DNA reads as TGCGCCAGCAGCCAGGGGGGACAGCCTGAAGCTTTCTTT. It translates to CASSQGGQPEAFF. The chain employs TRBV4-1 and TRBJ1-1; 7 bases match TRBD1. The CDR3 is made up of 13 amino acids. The V and J ends lost 3 bases and 6 bases, in that order; junction bases with no gene match: 4. Germline values: CDR1 MGHRA, CDR2 YSYEKL.

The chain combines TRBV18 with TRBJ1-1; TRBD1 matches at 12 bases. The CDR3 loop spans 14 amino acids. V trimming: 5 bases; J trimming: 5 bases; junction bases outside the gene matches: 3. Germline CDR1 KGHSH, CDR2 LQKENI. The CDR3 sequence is CASSTGQGATEAFF. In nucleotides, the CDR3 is TGTGCCAGCTCAACGGGACAGGGGGCGACTGAAGCTTTCTTT. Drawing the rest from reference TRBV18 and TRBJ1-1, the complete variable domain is NAGVMQNPRHLVRRRGQEARLRCSPMKGHSHVYWYRQLPEEGLKFMVYLQKENIIDESGMPKERFSAEFPKEGPSILRIQQVVRGDSAAYFCASSTGQGATEAFFGQGTRLTVV.

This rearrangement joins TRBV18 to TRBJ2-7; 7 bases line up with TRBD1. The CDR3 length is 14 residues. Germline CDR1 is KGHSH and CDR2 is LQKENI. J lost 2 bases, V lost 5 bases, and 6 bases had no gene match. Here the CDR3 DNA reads TGTGCCAGCTCAGACAGGGTTTTTCCCTACGAGCAGTACTTC. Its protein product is CASSDRVFPYEQYF. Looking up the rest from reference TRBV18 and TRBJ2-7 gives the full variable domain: NAGVMQNPRHLVRRRGQEARLRCSPMKGHSHVYWYRQLPEEGLKFMVYLQKENIIDESGMPKERFSAEFPKEGPSILRIQQVVRGDSAAYFCASSDRVFPYEQYFGPGTRLTVT.

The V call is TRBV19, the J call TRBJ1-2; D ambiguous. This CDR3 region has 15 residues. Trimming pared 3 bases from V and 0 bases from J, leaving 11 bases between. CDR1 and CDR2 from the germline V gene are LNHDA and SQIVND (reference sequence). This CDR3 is CASSILSATNYGYTF. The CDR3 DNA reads TGTGCCAGTAGTATCTTGTCAGCAACTAACTATGGCTACACCTTC.

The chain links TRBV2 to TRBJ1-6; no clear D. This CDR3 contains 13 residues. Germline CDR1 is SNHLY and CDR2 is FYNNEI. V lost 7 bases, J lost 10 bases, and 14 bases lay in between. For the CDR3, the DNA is TGTGCCAGCACTGTAGAGAACTACTCACCCCTCCACTTT. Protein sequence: CASTVENYSPLHF.

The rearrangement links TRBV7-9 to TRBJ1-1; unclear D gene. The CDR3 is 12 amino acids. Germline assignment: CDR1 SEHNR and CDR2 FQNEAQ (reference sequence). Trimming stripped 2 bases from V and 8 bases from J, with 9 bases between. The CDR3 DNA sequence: TGTGCCAGCAGCTTAACGAGTCGGGAAGCTTTCTTT. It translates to CASSLTSREAFF.

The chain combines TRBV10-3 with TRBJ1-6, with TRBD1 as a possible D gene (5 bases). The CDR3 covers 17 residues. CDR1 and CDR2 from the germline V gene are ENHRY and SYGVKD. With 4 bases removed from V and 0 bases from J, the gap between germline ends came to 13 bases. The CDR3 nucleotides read TGTGCCATCAGTGCTTTTCGGGGGGACTCCTATAATTCACCCCTCCACTTT. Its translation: CAISAFRGDSYNSPLHF.

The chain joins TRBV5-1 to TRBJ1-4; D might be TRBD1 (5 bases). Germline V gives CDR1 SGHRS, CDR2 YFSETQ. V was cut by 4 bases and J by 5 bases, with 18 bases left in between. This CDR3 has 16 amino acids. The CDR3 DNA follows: TGCGCCAGCAGCGAGCAACCGGGACTGGGAAATGAAAAACTGTTTTTT. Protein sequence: CASSEQPGLGNEKLFF.

CDR3 amino acids: CASSLGQLMNTEAFF. The CDR3 nucleotides read TGTGCCAGCAGCTTGGGCCAACTCATGAACACTGAAGCTTTCTTT. The chain joins TRBV5-8 to TRBJ1-1; D is unresolved. Germline-derived CDR1 and CDR2 are SGHTS and YDEGEE. V lost 0 bases and J 0 bases, leaving 9 bases between the germline ends. The CDR3 sequence is 15 residues long.

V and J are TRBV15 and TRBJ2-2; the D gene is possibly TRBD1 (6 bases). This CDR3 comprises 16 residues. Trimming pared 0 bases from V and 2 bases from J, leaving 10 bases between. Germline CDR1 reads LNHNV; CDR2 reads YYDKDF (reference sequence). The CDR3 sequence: CATSRDSGHNTGELFF. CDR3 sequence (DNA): TGTGCCACCAGCAGAGATTCGGGACACAACACCGGGGAGCTGTTTTTT.

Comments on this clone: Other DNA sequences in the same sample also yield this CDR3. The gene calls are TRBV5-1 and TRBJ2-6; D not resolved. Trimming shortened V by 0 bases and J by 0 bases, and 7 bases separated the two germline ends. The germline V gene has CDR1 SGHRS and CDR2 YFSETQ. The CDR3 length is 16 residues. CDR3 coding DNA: TGCGCCAGCAGCTTGGGGGTTAGCTCTGGGGCCAACGTCCTGACTTTC. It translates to CASSLGVSSGANVLTF.

CDR3 sequence reads: CASSSWDRPTDTQYF. The CDR3, as DNA: TGTGCCAGCAGTTCATGGGACAGACCCACAGATACGCAGTATTTT. This chain links TRBV28 with TRBJ2-3; 7 bases align to TRBD1. V gave up 4 bases and J gave up 2 bases; unmatched junction bases: 6. The germline gives CDR1 MDHEN, CDR2 SYDVKM. The CDR3 extends over 15 amino acids.

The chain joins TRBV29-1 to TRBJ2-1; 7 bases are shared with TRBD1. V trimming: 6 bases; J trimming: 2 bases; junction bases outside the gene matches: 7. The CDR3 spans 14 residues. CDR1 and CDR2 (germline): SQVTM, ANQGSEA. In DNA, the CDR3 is TGCAGCGTGCCGACAGGGACCCCCTACAATGAGCAGTTCTTC. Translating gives CSVPTGTPYNEQFF.

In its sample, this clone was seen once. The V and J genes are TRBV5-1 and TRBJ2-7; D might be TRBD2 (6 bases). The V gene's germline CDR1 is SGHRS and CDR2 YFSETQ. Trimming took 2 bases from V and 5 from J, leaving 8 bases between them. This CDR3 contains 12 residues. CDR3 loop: CASSFWGDEQYF. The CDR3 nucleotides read TGCGCCAGCAGCTTTTGGGGGGACGAGCAGTACTTC.

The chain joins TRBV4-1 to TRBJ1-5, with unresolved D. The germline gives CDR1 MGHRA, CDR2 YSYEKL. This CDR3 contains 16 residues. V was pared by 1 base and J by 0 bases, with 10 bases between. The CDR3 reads CASSQGLDYSNQPQHF. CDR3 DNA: TGCGCCAGCAGCCAAGGTCTGGATTATAGCAATCAGCCCCAGCATTTT.

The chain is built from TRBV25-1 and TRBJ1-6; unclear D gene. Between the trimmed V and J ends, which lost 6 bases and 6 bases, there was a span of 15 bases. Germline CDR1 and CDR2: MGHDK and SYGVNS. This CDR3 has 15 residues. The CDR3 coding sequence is TGTGCCAGCAGAAGGGAAGGGAAGGGTAATTCACCCCTCCACTTT. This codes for CASRREGKGNSPLHF.

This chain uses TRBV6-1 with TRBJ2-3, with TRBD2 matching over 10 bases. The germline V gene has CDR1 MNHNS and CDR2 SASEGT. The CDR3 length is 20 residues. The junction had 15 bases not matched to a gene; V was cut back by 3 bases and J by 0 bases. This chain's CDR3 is CASSERERLAGVRSTDTQYF. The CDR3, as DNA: TGTGCCAGCAGTGAGAGGGAACGGCTAGCGGGAGTAAGAAGCACAGATACGCAGTATTTT.

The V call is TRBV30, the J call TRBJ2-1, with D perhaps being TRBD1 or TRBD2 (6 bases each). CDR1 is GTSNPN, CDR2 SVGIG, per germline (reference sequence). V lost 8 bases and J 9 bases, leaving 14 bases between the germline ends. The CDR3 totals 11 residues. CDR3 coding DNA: TGTGCCGGGGGGCAAGTAGCTGAGCAGTTCTTC. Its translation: CAGGQVAEQFF.

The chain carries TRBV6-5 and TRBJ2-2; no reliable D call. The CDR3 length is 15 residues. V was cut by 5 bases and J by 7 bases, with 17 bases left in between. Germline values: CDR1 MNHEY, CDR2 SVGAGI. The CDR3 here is CASSPPGRSGGELFF. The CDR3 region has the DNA TGTGCCAGCAGTCCCCCCGGGCGATCAGGCGGGGAGCTGTTTTTT.

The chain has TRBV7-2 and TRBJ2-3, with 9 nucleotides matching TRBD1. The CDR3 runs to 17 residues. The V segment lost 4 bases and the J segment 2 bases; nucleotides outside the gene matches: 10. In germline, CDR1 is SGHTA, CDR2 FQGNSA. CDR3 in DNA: TGTGCCAGCAGCTCTACCGGGACAGGGACGCTCACAGATACGCAGTATTTT. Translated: CASSSTGTGTLTDTQYF.

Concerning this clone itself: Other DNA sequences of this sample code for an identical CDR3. CDR3 in DNA: TGTGCCAGCAGCTCAACCACTTACGAGCAGTACTTC. This encodes CASSSTTYEQYF. The V and J genes are TRBV6-5 and TRBJ2-7, with D hard to call. The CDR3 totals 12 residues. Germline lookup yields CDR1 MNHEY and CDR2 SVGAGI. Trimming left V 6 bases short and J 4 bases short, with 10 bases between.

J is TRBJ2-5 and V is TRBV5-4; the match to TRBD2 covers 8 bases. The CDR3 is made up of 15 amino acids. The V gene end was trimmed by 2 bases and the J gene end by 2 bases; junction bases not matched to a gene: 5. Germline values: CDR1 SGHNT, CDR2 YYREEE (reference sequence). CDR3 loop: CASSFKSGGQETQYF. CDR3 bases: TGTGCCAGCAGCTTTAAATCGGGGGGGCAAGAGACCCAGTACTTC.